Listed below are T cell receptor beta chains from one sample, sequenced in a study of glioma-infiltrating T cells after dendritic cell vaccination. TCRdb keeps only in-frame clones here, not all; method: immunoSEQ multiplex PCR. The table has about 95,000 clones, about 83% seen once. Source: blood, taken before dendritic cell vaccination. Receptors were obtained from a human donor with glioblastoma. Both conserved end residues are part of each CDR3. D genes are given only for firm matches. Clone sizes are given selectively: once, few, many, or a class where the clone is expanded.

size: NA; V: TRBV7-9; D: TRBD2; J: TRBJ2-5; DNA: TGTGCCAGCAGCTTAGCTAGCGGGCGGGAGACCCAGTACTTC; CDR3: CASSLASGRETQYF
size: NA; V: TRBV18; D: NA; J: TRBJ1-1; DNA: TGTGCCAGCTCACCAGTCTGGGAGACCTACACTGAAGCTTTCTTT; CDR3: CASSPVWETYTEAFF
size: NA; V: TRBV7-2; D: NA; J: TRBJ1-1; DNA: TGTGCCAGCAGCTTACTCACAGGTTATACTGAAGCTTTCTTT; CDR3: CASSLLTGYTEAFF
size: NA; V: TRBV5-1; D: NA; J: TRBJ2-3; DNA: TGCGCCAGCCTGTCCAGCACAGATACGCAGTATTTT; CDR3: CASLSSTDTQYF
size: NA; V: TRBV2; D: NA; J: TRBJ2-7; DNA: TGTGCCAGCAGTGAGAGGCTGGACTACGAGCAGTACTTC; CDR3: CASSERLDYEQYF
size: NA; V: TRBV4-3; D: TRBD1; J: TRBJ1-5; DNA: TGCGCCAGCAGCCAACGGACAGGGGTTAGTCAGCCCCAGCATTTT; CDR3: CASSQRTGVSQPQHF
size: NA; V: TRBV29-1; D: TRBD2; J: TRBJ2-7; DNA: TGCAGCGTTGAGGGCCTAGCGGAGTCCTACGAGCAGTACTTC; CDR3: CSVEGLAESYEQYF
size: NA; V: TRBV29-1; D: NA; J: TRBJ2-7; DNA: TGCAGCGTTGAATGGGGCTTGGCCTACGAGCAGTACTTC; CDR3: CSVEWGLAYEQYF
size: few; V: TRBV7-2; D: TRBD1; J: TRBJ1-4; DNA: TGTGCCAGCAGCTCCGACAGGGAAGTCGAAAAACTGTTTTTT; CDR3: CASSSDREVEKLFF
size: once; V: TRBV5-1; D: TRBD2; J: TRBJ2-1; DNA: TGCGCCAGCAGCTTGGTAGCGGGGGACTACAATGAGCAGTTCTTC; CDR3: CASSLVAGDYNEQFF
size: once; V: TRBV10-3; D: TRBD2; J: TRBJ2-3; DNA: TGTGCCATCAGCGAGCGGGGGGAGGGCCTATTTGATGCGCAGTATTTT; CDR3: CAISERGEGLFDAQYF